Given below is one TCR beta chain in context. The target of this receptor is not known. No base qualities exist here, and no much larger clone lies one base off it. The entry originates in a study of blood T cell repertoires in COVID-19 (dated by TCRdb to the early 2020s). Context from the whole study: The collaborator samples originated in the United States, Italy and Spain and spanned the acute and convalescent phases of COVID-19. The prospective study material was composed of cDNA or gDNA derived from T cells, B-cell-depleted T cells, or PBMCs. Deeply sampled blood TCRbeta repertoires from subjects exposed to, actively infected with, or recovered from COVID-19 were included in the dataset. The repertoires were released in a freely available public database meant as a resource for research on the immune response to SARS-CoV-2. Samples came from the ongoing ImmuneRACE study (first 160 participants) plus 1,254 subjects from 6 global collaborators. Nearly every sample came with metadata listing a de-identified subject ID, COVID-19 status, age in years and sex. Where available, HLA class I and class II types were taken from metadata supplied by the sample provider and were not determined by assay-based typing. Points the paper makes about the study in general: The quantity of clinical and demographic metadata differed by source and by participant and was supplied without curation.

TCRbeta CDR3 regions were amplified from genomic DNA by means of the immunoSEQ Assay, a bias-controlled multiplex PCR. In the authors' own workflow: Within the assay, amplification of reference gene primers was used to estimate how many nucleated cells each sample contained. To quantify the absolute abundance of each unique TCRbeta CDR3 rearrangement, sequence reads were collapsed and filtered. For each sample, productive Simpson clonality was calculated as the square root of Simpson's diversity index over productive rearrangements. TCRdb obtained this table from immuneACCESS and retained in-frame rearrangements with V and J assigned. These tables miss some clones; where compared with another copy, unresolved V genes account for less than half of the shortfall, and the remainder is unexplained. V and J calls and clone size follow that table, whereas D and trimming were derived from the DNA. The sample has some 74,000 clones on record, about 80% of them singletons. The biggest ten clones account for around 43% of the sample.

The CDR3 runs 16 amino acids, cysteine and phenylalanine included. Here the CDR3 DNA is all that survives: 48 bases in frame from base 1. The germline V gene yields SGHTA for CDR1 and FQGNSA for CDR2. Unmatched junction bases come to 10, with V trimmed by 7 bases and J by 7 bases. The collaborating institutions used their own protocols to collect whole blood in K2EDTA tubes. Collaborator samples were shipped for TCRbeta analysis as frozen whole blood, isolated PBMCs, or DNA extracted from either sample type. The clonotype originates from a man older than 75 with acute or convalescent COVID-19. What was sequenced was peripheral blood. This sequence uses TRBV7-2 and TRBJ1-4; TRBD1 aligns with 12 central bases. The CDR3 protein sequence reads: CASTPGQGAYPEKLFF. The nucleotide sequence is given as TGTGCCAGCACCCCGGGACAGGGGGCTTATCCTGAAAAACTGTTTTTT.